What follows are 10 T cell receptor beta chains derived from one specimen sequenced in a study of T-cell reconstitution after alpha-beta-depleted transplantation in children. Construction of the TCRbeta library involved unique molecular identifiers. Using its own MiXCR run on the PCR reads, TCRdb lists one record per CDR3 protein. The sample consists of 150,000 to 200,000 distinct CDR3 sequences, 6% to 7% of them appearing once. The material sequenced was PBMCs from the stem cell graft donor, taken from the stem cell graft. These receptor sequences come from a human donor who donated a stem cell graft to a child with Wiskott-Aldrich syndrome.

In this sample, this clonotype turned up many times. CDR3: CASSHFVGNTEAFF. CDR3 bases: TGTGCCAGCAGCCACTTCGTAGGGAACACTGAAGCTTTCTTT. V usage is TRBV12-3 or TRBV12-4 and J usage is TRBJ1-1, with D unclear. V was cut by 6 bases and J by 1 base, with 12 bases left in between. The CDR3 has 14 residues.

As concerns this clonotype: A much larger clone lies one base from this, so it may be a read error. The CDR3 DNA sequence: TGTACCAGCAGTACCTCTAGCGGGGGGGAAAACAGCCTCACAGATACGCAGTATTTT. Translation: CTSSTSSGGENSLTDTQYF. The rearrangement links TRBV2 to TRBJ2-3; 12 bases agree with TRBD2. Looked up from germline, CDR1 is SNHLY and CDR2 is FYNNEI. The CDR3 runs to 19 residues.

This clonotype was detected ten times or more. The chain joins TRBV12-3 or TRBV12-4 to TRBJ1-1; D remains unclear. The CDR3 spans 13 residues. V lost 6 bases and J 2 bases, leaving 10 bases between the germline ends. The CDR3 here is CASSLKGNTEAFF. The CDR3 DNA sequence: TGTGCCAGCAGCTTGAAAGGAAACACTGAAGCTTTCTTT.

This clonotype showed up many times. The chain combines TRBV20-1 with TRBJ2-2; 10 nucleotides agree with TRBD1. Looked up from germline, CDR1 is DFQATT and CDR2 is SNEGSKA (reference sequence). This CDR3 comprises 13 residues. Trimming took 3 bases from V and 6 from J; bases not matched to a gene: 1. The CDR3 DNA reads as TGCAGTGCTAGGGACAGGGGGGCCGGGGAGCTGTTTTTT. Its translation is CSARDRGAGELFF.

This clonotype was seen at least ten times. The CDR3 sequence is CASRDDRDTEAFF. In DNA form, the CDR3 reads TGTGCCAGCAGAGACGACAGGGATACTGAAGCTTTCTTT. This chain links TRBV2 with TRBJ1-1, with 7 positions matching TRBD1. CDR1 SNHLY and CDR2 FYNNEI come from the germline V gene. The V gene end was trimmed by 6 bases and the J gene end by 5 bases; junction bases not matched to a gene: 6. The CDR3 runs 13 residues.

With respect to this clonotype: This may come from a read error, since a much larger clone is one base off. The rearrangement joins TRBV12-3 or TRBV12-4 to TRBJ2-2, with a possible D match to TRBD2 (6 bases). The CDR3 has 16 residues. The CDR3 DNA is TGTGCCAGCAGTTTATCTCGTAGGGTGAACACCGGGGAGGTGTTTTTT. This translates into CASSLSRRVNTGEVFF.

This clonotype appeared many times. The CDR3 region has the DNA TGTGCCAGCAGTTCCCCTTTCGCGAACACCGGGGAGCTGTTTTTT. This sequence encodes CASSSPFANTGELFF. The chain is built from TRBV27 and TRBJ2-2, with D unresolved. Trimming stripped 4 bases from V and 0 bases from J, with 9 bases between. This CDR3 is 15 amino acids long. Germline CDR1 reads MNHEY; CDR2 reads SMNVEV (reference sequence).

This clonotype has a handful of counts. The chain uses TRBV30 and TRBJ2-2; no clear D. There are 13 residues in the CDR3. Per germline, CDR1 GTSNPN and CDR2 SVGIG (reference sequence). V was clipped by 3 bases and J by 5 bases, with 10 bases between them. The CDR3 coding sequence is TGTGCCTGGAGGGCCCAGTTGACCGGGGAGCTGTTTTTT. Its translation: CAWRAQLTGELFF.

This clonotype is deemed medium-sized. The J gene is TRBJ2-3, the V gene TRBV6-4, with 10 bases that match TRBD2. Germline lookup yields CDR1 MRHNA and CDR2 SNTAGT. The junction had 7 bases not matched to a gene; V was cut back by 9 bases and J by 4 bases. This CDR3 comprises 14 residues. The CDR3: CASASGSTADTQYF. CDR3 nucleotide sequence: TGTGCCAGTGCTAGCGGGAGTACGGCAGATACGCAGTATTTT.

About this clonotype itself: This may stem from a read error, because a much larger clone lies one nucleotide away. CDR3 DNA sequence: TGCGACAGCACTGGGGAAAAAGGGGCAGATACGCAGTATTTT. Protein sequence: CDSTGEKGADTQYF. The V and J genes are TRBV5-1 and TRBJ2-3; possible D gene TRBD1, 5 bases. Germline V gene lookup returns CDR1 SGHRS and CDR2 YFSETQ. This CDR3 region has 14 residues.